There are a few counts of the clone carrying this TCR beta chain. Its antigen remains unknown. The CDR3 extends over 16 amino acids. Germline loops: CDR1 LNHNV, CDR2 YYDKDF (reference sequence). Trimming removed 1 base at V and 0 bases at J, with 12 bases between. These data originate in a study of cytomegalovirus exposure and HLA in healthy donors. Findings and limits, study-wide: In a later analysis, TCR association rates varied by HLA locus: DRB1 most, HLA-C fewest.

The PCR contained 60 Vbeta and 13 Jbeta primers. The data were produced by immunoSEQ multiplex PCR, yet TCRdb's version contains in-frame clones alone and is incomplete. This sample has about 200,000 clones, with 80% to 90% found just once. The rearrangement links TRBV15 to TRBJ2-5, with D possibly being TRBD1 (6 bases). The sample taken for sequencing was PBMCs. The source is a woman under 40 in good health and CMV-seronegative. The DNA of the CDR3 is TGTGCCACCAGCAGAGGTTGGCGGACAGACCAAGAGACCCAGTACTTC. Translating gives CATSRGWRTDQETQYF. Combining the CDR3 with reference TRBV15 and TRBJ2-5 gives the whole variable domain DAMVIQNPRYQVTQFGKPVTLSCSQTLNHNVMYWYQQKSSQAPKLLFHYYDKDFNNEADTPDNFQSRRPNTSFCFLDIRSPGLGDTAMYLCATSRGWRTDQETQYFGPGTRLLVL.